The entry below gives a single T cell receptor beta chain sequence along with its context. What it binds is not known. Data came from immunoSEQ multiplex PCR; TCRdb stores just in-frame clones and leaves some out. Among about 820,000 clones listed, 90% to 95% were seen once. CD45RO-negative cells were positively selected for CCR7, leaving out terminally differentiated effector memory CD45RA+ cells. The length of the CDR3 is 14 residues. With 0 bases clipped from V and 5 bases from J, the junction kept 3 bases outside the gene matches. Germline V gene lookup returns CDR1 SGDLS and CDR2 YYNGEE. The data were taken from a study of shared clonotypes between healthy human individuals. Study in general: The donor pool was made up of two women and three men aged 18 to 49.

General study findings and limits: Naive CD4 clonotypes were shared across several donors at 5% to 6%.

The chain is built from TRBV9 and TRBJ2-3, with 7 positions matching TRBD2. The sequence was obtained from a young man in good health. The specimen sequenced was naive CD8+ T cells sorted from blood. CDR3 in amino acids: CASSVGGRLDTQYF. The CDR3 DNA follows: TGTGCCAGCAGCGTAGGCGGGAGATTAGATACGCAGTATTTT.